The text below deals with one T cell receptor beta chain. This record belongs to a study of blood T cell repertoires in COVID-19. Background on the study: From the United States, Italy and Spain came samples of acute and convalescent COVID-19.

In the original workflow: Nucleated cell number was recorded as an estimate derived from reference gene primer amplification. Data came from immunoSEQ multiplex PCR; TCRdb stores just in-frame clones and leaves some out. D and trimming come from the DNA, and the V and J calls and clone size come from that table. The repertoire consists of 250,000 to 300,000 clones, with about 90% occurring once and the leading ten covering 2.5% to 3.5%. The sample was PBMCs or T cells enriched from blood (not recorded which). The sequence was collected from a woman aged 50 to 60 who had been exposed to COVID-19.

CDR3 sequence: CASSLGEGGSPLHF. In DNA form, the CDR3 reads TGTGCCAGCAGCTTAGGGGAAGGAGGTTCACCCCTCCACTTT. The J gene is TRBJ1-6, the V gene TRBV7-2, with D hard to call. The germline V gene encodes CDR1 SGHTA and CDR2 FQGNSA. Trimming stripped 1 base from V and 9 bases from J, with 10 bases between. CDR3 length: 14 amino acids.